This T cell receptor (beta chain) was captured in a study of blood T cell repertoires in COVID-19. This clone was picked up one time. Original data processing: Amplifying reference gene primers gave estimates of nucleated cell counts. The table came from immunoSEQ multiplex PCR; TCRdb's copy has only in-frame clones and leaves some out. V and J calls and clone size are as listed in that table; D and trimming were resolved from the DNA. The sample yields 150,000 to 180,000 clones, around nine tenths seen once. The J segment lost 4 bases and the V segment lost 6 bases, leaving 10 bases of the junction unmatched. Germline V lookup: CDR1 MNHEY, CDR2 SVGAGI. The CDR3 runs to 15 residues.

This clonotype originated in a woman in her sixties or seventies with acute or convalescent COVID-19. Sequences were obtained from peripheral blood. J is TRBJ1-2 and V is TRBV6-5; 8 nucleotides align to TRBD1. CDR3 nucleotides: TGTGCCAGCAGCTCGCCCGGGACAGGACTCTATGGCTACACCTTC. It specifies CASSSPGTGLYGYTF.